This T cell receptor beta chain was recorded in a study of identical twins. There are a few counts of this clonotype. The antigen is undetermined. Whole-study results and caveats: Abundant cord blood beta clonotypes carried fewer insertions; memory repertoires showed none.

Everyone who gave samples was a healthy Caucasian. TCRdb re-analysed the 5' RACE reads in MiXCR, keeping a single row per CDR3 protein. The sample yields 450,000 or so distinct CDR3 sequences, approximately 14% seen once. There are 15 residues in the CDR3. From germline, CDR1 is ENHRY and CDR2 SYGVKD. J lost 0 bases, V lost 3 bases, and 3 bases had no gene match. This same sample was also part of a study on yellow fever vaccine responses in identical twins.

The chain recombines TRBV10-3 with TRBJ2-7, with TRBD1 identical over 9 bases. Sequencing was performed on CD4+ T cells sorted from blood. This receptor was identified in a woman under 30 in good health. CDR3 in amino acids: CAISEQGAASYEQYF. In DNA form, the CDR3 reads TGTGCCATCAGTGAACAGGGGGCGGCCTCCTACGAGCAGTACTTC.